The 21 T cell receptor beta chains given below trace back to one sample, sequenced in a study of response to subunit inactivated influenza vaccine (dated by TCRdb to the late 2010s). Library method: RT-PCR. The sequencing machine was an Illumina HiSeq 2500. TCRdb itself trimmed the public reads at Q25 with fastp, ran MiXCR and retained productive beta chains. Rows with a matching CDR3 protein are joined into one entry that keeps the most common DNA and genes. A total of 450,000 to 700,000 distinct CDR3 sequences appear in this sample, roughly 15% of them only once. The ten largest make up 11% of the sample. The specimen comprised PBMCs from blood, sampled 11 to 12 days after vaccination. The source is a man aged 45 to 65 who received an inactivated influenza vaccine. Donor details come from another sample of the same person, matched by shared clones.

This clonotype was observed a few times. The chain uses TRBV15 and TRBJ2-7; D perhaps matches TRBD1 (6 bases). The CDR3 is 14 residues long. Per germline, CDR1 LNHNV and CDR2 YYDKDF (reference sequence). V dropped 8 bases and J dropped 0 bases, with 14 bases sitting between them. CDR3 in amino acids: CATRPTGSSYEQYF. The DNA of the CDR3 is TGTGCCACCCGCCCTACAGGGAGCTCCTACGAGCAGTACTTC.

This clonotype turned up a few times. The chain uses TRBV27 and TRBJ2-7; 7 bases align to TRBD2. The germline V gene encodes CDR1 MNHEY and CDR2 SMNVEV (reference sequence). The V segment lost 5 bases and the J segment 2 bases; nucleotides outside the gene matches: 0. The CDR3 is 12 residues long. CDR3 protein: CASSAGAYEQYF. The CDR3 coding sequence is TGTGCCAGCAGTGCGGGAGCCTACGAGCAGTACTTC.

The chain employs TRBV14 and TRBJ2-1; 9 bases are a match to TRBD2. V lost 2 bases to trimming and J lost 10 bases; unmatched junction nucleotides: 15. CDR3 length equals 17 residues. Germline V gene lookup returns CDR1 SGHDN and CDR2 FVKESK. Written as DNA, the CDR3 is TGTGCCAGCAGCCAAATATCGGCTAGCGGGAACCACGGGGAGCAGTTCTTC. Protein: CASSQISASGNHGEQFF.

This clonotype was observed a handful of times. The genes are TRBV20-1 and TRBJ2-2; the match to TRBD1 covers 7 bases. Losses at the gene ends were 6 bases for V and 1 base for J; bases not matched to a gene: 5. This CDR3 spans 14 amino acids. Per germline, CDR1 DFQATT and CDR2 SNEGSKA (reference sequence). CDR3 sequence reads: CSATRQGNTGELFF. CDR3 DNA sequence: TGCAGTGCGACACGACAGGGGAACACCGGGGAGCTGTTTTTT.

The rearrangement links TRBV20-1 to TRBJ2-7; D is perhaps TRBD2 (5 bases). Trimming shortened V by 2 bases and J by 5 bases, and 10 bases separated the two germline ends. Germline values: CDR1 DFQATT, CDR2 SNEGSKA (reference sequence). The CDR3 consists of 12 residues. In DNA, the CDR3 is TGCAGTGCTAGACGGGGTCCACACGAGCAGTACTTC. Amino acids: CSARRGPHEQYF.

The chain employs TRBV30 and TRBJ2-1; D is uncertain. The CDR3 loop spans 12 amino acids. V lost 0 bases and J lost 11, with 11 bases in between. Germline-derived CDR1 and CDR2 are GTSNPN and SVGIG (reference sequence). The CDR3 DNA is TGTGCCTGGAGTGTACTGACCTACCAGCAGTTCTTC. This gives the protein CAWSVLTYQQFF. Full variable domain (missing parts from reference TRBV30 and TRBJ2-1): SQTIHQWPATLVQPVGSPLSLECTVEGTSNPNLYWYRQAAGRGLQLLFYSVGIGQISSEVPQNLSASRPQDRQFILSSKKLLLSDSGFYLCAWSVLTYQQFFGPGTRLTVL.

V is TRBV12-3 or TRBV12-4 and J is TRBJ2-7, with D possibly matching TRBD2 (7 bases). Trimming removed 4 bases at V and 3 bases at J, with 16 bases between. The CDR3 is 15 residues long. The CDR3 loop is CASSSGGLAVYEQYF. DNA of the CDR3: TGTGCCAGCAGTTCCGGGGGGCTAGCGGTCTACGAGCAGTACTTC.

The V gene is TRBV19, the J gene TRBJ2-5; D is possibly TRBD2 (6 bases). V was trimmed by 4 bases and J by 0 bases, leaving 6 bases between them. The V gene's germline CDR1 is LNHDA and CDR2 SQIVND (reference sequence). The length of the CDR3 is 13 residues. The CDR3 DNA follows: TGTGCCAGTAGTAAGCGGGACCAAGAGACCCAGTACTTC. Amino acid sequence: CASSKRDQETQYF.

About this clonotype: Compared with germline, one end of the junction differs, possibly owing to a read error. CDR3 nucleotides: TGCAGTGCTAGGGCCCGCAGTACGACAGGGGGCTACGTTGACTTC. This encodes CSARARSTTGGYVDF. The chain recombines TRBV20-1 with TRBJ2-7; TRBD1 aligns across 10 bases. In germline, CDR1 is DFQATT, CDR2 SNEGSKA (reference sequence). The CDR3 is 15 residues long.

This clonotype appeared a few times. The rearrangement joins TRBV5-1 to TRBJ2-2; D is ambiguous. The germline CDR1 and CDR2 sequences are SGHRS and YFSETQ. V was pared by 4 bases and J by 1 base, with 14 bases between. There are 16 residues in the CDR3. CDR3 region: CASSADAGMNTGELFF. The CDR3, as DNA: TGCGCCAGCAGCGCGGACGCTGGGATGAACACCGGGGAGCTGTTTTTT.

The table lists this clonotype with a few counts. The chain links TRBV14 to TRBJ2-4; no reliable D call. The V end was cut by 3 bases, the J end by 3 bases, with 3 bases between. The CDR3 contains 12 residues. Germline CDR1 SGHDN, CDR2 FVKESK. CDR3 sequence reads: CASSQNKNIQYF. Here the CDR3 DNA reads TGTGCCAGCAGCCAGAACAAAAACATTCAGTACTTC.

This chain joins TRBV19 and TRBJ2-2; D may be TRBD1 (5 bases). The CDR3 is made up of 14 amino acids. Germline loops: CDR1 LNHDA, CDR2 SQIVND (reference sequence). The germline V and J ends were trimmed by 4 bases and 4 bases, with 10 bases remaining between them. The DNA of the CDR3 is TGTGCCAGTAGTACACAGGAATTCACCGGGGAGCTGTTTTTT. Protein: CASSTQEFTGELFF. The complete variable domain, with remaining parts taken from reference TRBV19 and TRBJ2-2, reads DGGITQSPKYLFRKEGQNVTLSCEQNLNHDAMYWYRQDPGQGLRLIYYSQIVNDFQKGDIAEGYSVSREKKESFPLTVTSAQKNPTAFYLCASSTQEFTGELFFGEGSRLTVL.

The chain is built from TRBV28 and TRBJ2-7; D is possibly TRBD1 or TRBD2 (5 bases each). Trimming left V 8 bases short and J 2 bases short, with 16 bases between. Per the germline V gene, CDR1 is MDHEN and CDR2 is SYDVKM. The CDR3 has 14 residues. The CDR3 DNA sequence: TGTGCCAGCTTTCCGGCCAGGGAGACCTACGAGCAGTACTTC. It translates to CASFPARETYEQYF.

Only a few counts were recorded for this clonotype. CDR3: CASSSPGLEGTQYF. The CDR3 coding sequence is TGTGCCAGCAGTTCGCCGGGACTAGAAGGGACCCAGTACTTC. This chain links TRBV6-2 or TRBV6-3 with TRBJ2-5; 8 nucleotides agree with TRBD2. The CDR3 runs to 14 residues. J was trimmed by 7 bases and V by 4 bases; bases with no gene match: 8. Germline V CDR1 and CDR2: MNHEY, SVGEGT.

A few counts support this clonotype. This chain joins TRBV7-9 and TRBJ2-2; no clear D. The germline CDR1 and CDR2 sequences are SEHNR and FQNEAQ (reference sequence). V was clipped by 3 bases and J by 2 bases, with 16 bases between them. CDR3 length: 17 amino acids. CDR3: CASSFLLGVRNTGELFF. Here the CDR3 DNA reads TGTGCCAGCAGCTTTCTTCTCGGAGTTCGAAACACCGGGGAGCTGTTTTTT.

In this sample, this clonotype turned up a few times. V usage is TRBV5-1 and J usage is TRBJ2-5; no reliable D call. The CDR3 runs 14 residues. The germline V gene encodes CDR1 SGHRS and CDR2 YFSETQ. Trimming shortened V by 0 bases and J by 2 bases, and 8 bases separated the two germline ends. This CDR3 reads CASSLDGRQETQYF. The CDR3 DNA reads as TGCGCCAGCAGCTTGGACGGCAGACAAGAGACCCAGTACTTC.

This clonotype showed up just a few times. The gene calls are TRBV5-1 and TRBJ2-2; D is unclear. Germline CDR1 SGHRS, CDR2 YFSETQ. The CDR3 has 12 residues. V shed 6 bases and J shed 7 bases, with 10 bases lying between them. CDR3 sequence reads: CASTRSVGELFF. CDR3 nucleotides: TGCGCCAGCACCCGAAGCGTCGGGGAGCTGTTTTTT.

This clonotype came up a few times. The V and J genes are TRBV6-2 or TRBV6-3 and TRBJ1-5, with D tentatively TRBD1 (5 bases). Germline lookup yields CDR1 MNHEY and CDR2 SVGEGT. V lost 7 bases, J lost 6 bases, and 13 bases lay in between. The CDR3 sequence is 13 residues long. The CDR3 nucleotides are TGTGCCAGCAATGATTGGGGGGGTCAGCCCCAGCATTTT. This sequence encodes CASNDWGGQPQHF.

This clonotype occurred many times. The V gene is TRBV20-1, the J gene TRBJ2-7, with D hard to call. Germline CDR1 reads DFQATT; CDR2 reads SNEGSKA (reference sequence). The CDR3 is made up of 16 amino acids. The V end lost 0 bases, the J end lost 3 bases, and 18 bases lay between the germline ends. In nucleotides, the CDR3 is TGCAGTGCTAGAGATGGGCAAAGAGGTTCCCTCTACGAGCAGTACTTC. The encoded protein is CSARDGQRGSLYEQYF.

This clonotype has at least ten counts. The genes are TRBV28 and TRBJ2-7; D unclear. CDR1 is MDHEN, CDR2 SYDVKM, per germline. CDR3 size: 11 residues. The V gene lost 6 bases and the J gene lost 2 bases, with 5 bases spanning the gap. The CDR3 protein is CASSRTYEQYF. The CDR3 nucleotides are TGTGCCAGCAGCCGGACCTACGAGCAGTACTTC.

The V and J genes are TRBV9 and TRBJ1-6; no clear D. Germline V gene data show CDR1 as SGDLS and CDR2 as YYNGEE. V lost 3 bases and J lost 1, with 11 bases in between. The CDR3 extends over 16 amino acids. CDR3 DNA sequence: TGTGCCAGCAGCGGGAGGTCGGGGTCCTATAATTCACCCCTCCACTTT. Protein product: CASSGRSGSYNSPLHF.